The 15 T cell receptor beta chains below were found in one sample sequenced in a study of blood T cells in healthy people across ages. The use of a sample-barcoded 5' primer and a J-beta primer mix characterized a second PCR of roughly 6 to 12 cycles. MiXCR, applied by TCRdb to the 5' RACE reads, yields one record per CDR3 protein. This sample carries about 580,000 distinct CDR3 sequences, around 50% of them seen once, and the ten largest clones take 20% to 25%. The sequencing sample was made of blood. The receptor set was obtained from a man older than 75 in good health.

The chain has TRBV7-2 and TRBJ1-1; D is ambiguous. Germline assignment: CDR1 SGHTA and CDR2 FQGNSA. CDR3 length: 12 amino acids. Trimming cost V 5 bases and J 5 bases, with 9 bases left between them. For the CDR3, the DNA is TGTGCCAGCAGCGCCAGACTAACTGAAGCTTTCTTT. It codes for CASSARLTEAFF.

The V gene is TRBV6-2 or TRBV6-3, the J gene TRBJ2-3; 9 positions match TRBD2. The V gene's germline CDR1 is MNHEY and CDR2 SVGEGT. Losses at the gene ends were 4 bases for V and 4 bases for J; bases not matched to a gene: 18. The CDR3 is made up of 19 amino acids. The CDR3 loop is CASSLSGRGSSGISDTQYF. The CDR3 DNA reads as TGTGCCAGCAGTTTGTCTGGTCGTGGTTCTAGCGGGATCTCAGATACGCAGTATTTT.

V usage is TRBV29-1 and J usage is TRBJ1-1; no clear D. CDR3 length equals 13 residues. Trimming removed 2 bases from V and 1 base from J, with 8 bases in between. Germline-derived CDR1 and CDR2 are SQVTM and ANQGSEA. The chain's CDR3 is CSVESGRNTEAFF. The CDR3 DNA reads TGCAGCGTTGAATCCGGAAGGAACACTGAAGCTTTCTTT.

Remarks on this clonotype: The junction differs from germline at one of its ends, possibly a read error. The chain combines TRBV4-3 with TRBJ2-3; 8 nucleotides agree with TRBD1. Germline V CDR1 and CDR2: LGHNA, YSLEER. The CDR3 runs 20 residues. The CDR3 sequence is CASIQGQGAREPSSTDTQYF. The DNA of the CDR3 is TGCGCCAGCATCCAAGGGCAGGGGGCGCGGGAACCGTCTAGCACAGATACGCAGTATTTT.

This clonotype was seen a few times. V and J are TRBV20-1 and TRBJ2-1, with 11 bases identical to TRBD2. The J segment lost 6 bases and the V segment lost 5 bases, leaving 9 bases of the junction unmatched. This CDR3 contains 15 residues. Germline V CDR1 and CDR2: DFQATT, SNEGSKA (reference sequence). Here the CDR3 reads CSAAPSSGGTNEQFF. For the CDR3, the DNA is TGCAGTGCTGCCCCTTCTAGCGGGGGGACCAATGAGCAGTTCTTC.

This clonotype has only one observation. The chain has TRBV11-1 and TRBJ2-5, with D maybe TRBD1 (5 bases). This CDR3 comprises 13 residues. V dropped 4 bases and J dropped 11 bases, with 17 bases sitting between them. Germline CDR1 reads SGHAT; CDR2 reads FQDESV (reference sequence). The CDR3, as DNA: TGTGCCAGCAGCTATGACAGTTACAATGAGCAGTACTTC. It codes for CASSYDSYNEQYF.

This clonotype appeared a single time. CDR3 amino acids: CSAEGQTKNIQYF. The DNA of the CDR3 is TGCAGCGCCGAAGGGCAGACCAAAAACATTCAGTACTTC. This chain uses TRBV29-1 with TRBJ2-7; D is uncertain. The J call is in doubt because the DNA end fits TRBJ2-4 better. Germline V gene sequence: CDR1 SQVTM, CDR2 ANQGSEA. The CDR3 covers 13 residues.

The chain combines TRBV19 with TRBJ1-5, with D possibly being TRBD1 (6 bases). The V end lost 2 bases, the J end lost 6 bases, and 11 bases lay between the germline ends. The CDR3 consists of 14 residues. The germline V gene has CDR1 LNHDA and CDR2 SQIVND (reference sequence). The CDR3 nucleotides are TGTGCCAGTAGTATATCGGGGGGCGGTCAGCCCCAGCATTTT. The encoded protein is CASSISGGGQPQHF. Filled out from reference TRBV19 and TRBJ1-5, the complete variable domain reads DGGITQSPKYLFRKEGQNVTLSCEQNLNHDAMYWYRQDPGQGLRLIYYSQIVNDFQKGDIAEGYSVSREKKESFPLTVTSAQKNPTAFYLCASSISGGGQPQHFGDGTRLSIL.

The chain couples TRBV7-2 to TRBJ2-7; 7 nucleotides agree with TRBD2. This CDR3 comprises 15 residues. J gave up 3 bases and V 5 bases, and 10 bases lay outside the gene matches. CDR1 and CDR2 (germline): SGHTA, FQGNSA. Here the CDR3 reads CASSLTASGHYEQYF. Written as DNA, the CDR3 is TGTGCCAGCAGCCTTACAGCTAGCGGACACTACGAGCAGTACTTC.

V and J are TRBV7-8 and TRBJ1-6, with 8 bases lining up with TRBD1. The CDR3 consists of 15 residues. Germline V gives CDR1 SGHVS, CDR2 FQNEAQ. The V segment lost 5 bases and the J segment 7 bases; nucleotides outside the gene matches: 7. The CDR3 loop reads CASSLGQVINSPLHF. CDR3 DNA: TGTGCCAGCAGCCTGGGACAGGTCATAAATTCACCCCTCCACTTT.

This clonotype was picked up a small number of times. The rearrangement joins TRBV10-3 to TRBJ1-5; D is perhaps TRBD1 (5 bases). This CDR3 comprises 15 residues. Germline CDR1 ENHRY, CDR2 SYGVKD. V was trimmed by 0 bases and J by 4 bases, leaving 10 bases between them. In nucleotides, the CDR3 is TGTGCCATCAGTGAGTCGTGGGGCGCTAATCAGCCCCAGCATTTT. This sequence encodes CAISESWGANQPQHF.

This sequence joins TRBV27 and TRBJ2-1, with D hard to call. CDR3 length: 14 residues. V was cut by 5 bases and J by 7 bases, with 15 bases left in between. Per germline, CDR1 MNHEY and CDR2 SMNVEV (reference sequence). CDR3 coding DNA: TGTGCCAGCAGTCTGGGTAGCCATCAGAATGAGCAGTTCTTC. As protein: CASSLGSHQNEQFF.

CDR3 sequence: CASSSSGPSGHNEQFF. The DNA for the CDR3 is TGTGCCAGCAGCTCCTCCGGGCCTAGCGGACACAATGAGCAGTTCTTC. The chain recombines TRBV7-2 with TRBJ2-1; 7 nucleotides line up with TRBD2. Germline-derived CDR1 and CDR2 are SGHTA and FQGNSA. This CDR3 is 16 amino acids long. The V gene end was trimmed by 4 bases and the J gene end by 5 bases; junction bases not matched to a gene: 11.

In its sample, this clonotype was seen once. The rearrangement uses TRBV6-2 or TRBV6-3 and TRBJ2-2, with 9 bases that match TRBD1. CDR1 is MNHEY, CDR2 SVGEGT, per germline. V dropped 4 bases and J dropped 2; count of bases not matched to a gene: 2. The CDR3 spans 15 residues. CDR3 coding DNA: TGTGCCAGCAGTTGGGACAGGGTAAACACCGGGGAGCTGTTTTTT. Its protein is CASSWDRVNTGELFF.

This clonotype was detected ten times or more. V and J are TRBV7-2 and TRBJ1-2, with D tentatively TRBD1 (6 bases). With 2 bases removed from V and 6 bases from J, the gap between germline ends came to 10 bases. CDR1 and CDR2 (germline): SGHTA, FQGNSA. This CDR3 comprises 13 residues. In DNA form, the CDR3 reads TGTGCCAGCAGCTTACAGGGGAAACATGGCTACACCTTC. Its translation is CASSLQGKHGYTF.